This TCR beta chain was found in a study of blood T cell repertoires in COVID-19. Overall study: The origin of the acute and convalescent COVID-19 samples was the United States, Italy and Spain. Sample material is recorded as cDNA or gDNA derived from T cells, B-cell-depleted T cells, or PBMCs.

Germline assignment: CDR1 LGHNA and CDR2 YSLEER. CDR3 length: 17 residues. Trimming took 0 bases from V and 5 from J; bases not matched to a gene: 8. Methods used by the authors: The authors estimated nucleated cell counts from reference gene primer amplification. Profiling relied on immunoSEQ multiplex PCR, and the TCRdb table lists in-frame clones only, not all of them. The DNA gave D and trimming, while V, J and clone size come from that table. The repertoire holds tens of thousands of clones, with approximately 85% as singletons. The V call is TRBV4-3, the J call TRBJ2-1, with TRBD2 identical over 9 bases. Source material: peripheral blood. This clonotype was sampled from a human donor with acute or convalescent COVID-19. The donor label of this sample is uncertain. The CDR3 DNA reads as TGCGCCAGCAGCCAAGATCGGGGAGCGGGGGGTCACAATGAGCAGTTCTTC. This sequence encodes CASSQDRGAGGHNEQFF.